The present entry profiles one T cell receptor (beta chain) with its context. The target antigen is unknown. Germline CDR1 is SGHTA and CDR2 is FQGNSA. The CDR3 extends over 13 amino acids. V lost 8 bases, J lost 7 bases, and 4 bases stayed unmatched. 60 Vbeta and 13 Jbeta primers were used in PCR. The assay was immunoSEQ multiplex PCR, and TCRdb's table has in-frame clones only and misses some. The top ten clones hold 3% to 4% of a sample with 220,000 or so clones, about 72% of them seen once. These data belong to a study of cytomegalovirus exposure and HLA in healthy donors. Broader study findings: In a later analysis, at a false discovery rate of 0.05, 16,951 TCR beta sequences were associated with HLA alleles. Sequencing likely produced, as an artifact, a cluster of highly shared sequence variants. There were some public TCRs occurring in many donors, but most TCR sequences were rare.

This clonotype was sampled from a male donor in good health and CMV-seronegative. The chain has TRBV7-2 and TRBJ1-6, with TRBD1 identical over 8 bases. The material sequenced was PBMCs. The CDR3 region is CASPTGANSPLHF. CDR3 nucleotide sequence: TGTGCCAGCCCGACAGGGGCCAATTCACCCCTCCACTTT. The variable domain in full, with the rest retrieved from reference TRBV7-2 and TRBJ1-6, is GAGVSQSPSNKVTEKGKDVELRCDPISGHTALYWYRQSLGQGLEFLIYFQGNSAPDKSGLPSDRFSAERTGGSVSTLTIQRTQQEDSAVYLCASPTGANSPLHFGNGTRLTVT.